This T cell receptor (beta chain) was recovered during a study of response to subunit inactivated influenza vaccine. This clonotype occurred a few times. What it binds is not known. A single record per CDR3 protein comes from TCRdb applying MiXCR to the RT-PCR reads. The table includes about 480,000 distinct CDR3 sequences, under 15% detected once. Study observations and caveats: Seasonal influenza vaccination, on each occasion, was suggested by the authors to recruit few new T cells.

The receptor's source is a man over 45 who received an inactivated influenza vaccine. Sample: PBMCs from blood, taken roughly 6 weeks after vaccination.

CDR3 DNA sequence: TGTGCCAGCAGGACCGGGCCTGAGCAGTTCTTC. Residues: CASRTGPEQFF. The chain couples TRBV12-3 or TRBV12-4 to TRBJ2-1; D call uncertain. Trimming left V 6 bases short and J 9 bases short, with 9 bases between. The CDR3 length is 11 residues.